This T cell receptor beta chain was obtained from a study of long-term antiretroviral therapy in people with HIV. Study conclusions and caveats: Upon ART, diversity increased but remained lower than transplant donor controls. Comparison with controls showed narrower CDR3 length ranges in HIV repertoires.

Researchers report immunoSEQ v3.0 was run at survey level. Profiled with immunoSEQ multiplex PCR; TCRdb holds only in-frame clones, not every one. Among some 20,000 clones, roughly 80% were seen once, and the ten largest hold about 14%. To note about this clone: Its specificity is not known.

This receptor was identified in a woman in her 30s with HIV. The sequenced sample was unsorted PBMCs, obtained 2.9 years after starting antiretroviral therapy.

The DNA for the CDR3 is TGTGCCAGCACCATCAGGGGTACAGGCTACGAGCAGTACGTC. Translated, it gives CASTIRGTGYEQYV. The V call is TRBV6-1, the J call TRBJ2-7, with D possibly matching TRBD1 (6 bases). This CDR3 has 14 residues. The V gene's germline CDR1 is MNHNS and CDR2 SASEGT. V was clipped by 7 bases and J by 3 bases, with 16 bases between them.